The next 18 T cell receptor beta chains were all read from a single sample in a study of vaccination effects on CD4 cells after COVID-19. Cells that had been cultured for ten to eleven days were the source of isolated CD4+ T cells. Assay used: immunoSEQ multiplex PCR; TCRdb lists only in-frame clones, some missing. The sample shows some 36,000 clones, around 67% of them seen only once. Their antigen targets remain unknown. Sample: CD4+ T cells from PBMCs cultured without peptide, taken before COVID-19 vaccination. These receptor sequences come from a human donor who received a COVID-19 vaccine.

CDR3 bases: TGTGCCAGCAGCTTGGGGGCGGGGGGTTACAATGAGCAGTTCTTC. This codes for CASSLGAGGYNEQFF. This chain links TRBV5-4 with TRBJ2-1; TRBD2 matches 8 bases. The V segment lost 0 bases and the J segment 4 bases; nucleotides outside the gene matches: 3. From germline, CDR1 is SGHNT and CDR2 YYREEE (reference sequence). This CDR3 spans 15 amino acids. Using reference TRBV5-4 and TRBJ2-1 for the parts outside the CDR3, the full variable domain is ETGVTQSPTHLIKTRGQQVTLRCSSQSGHNTVSWYQQALGQGPQFIFQYYREEENGRGNFPPRFSGLQFPNYSSELNVNALELDDSALYLCASSLGAGGYNEQFFGPGTRLTVL.

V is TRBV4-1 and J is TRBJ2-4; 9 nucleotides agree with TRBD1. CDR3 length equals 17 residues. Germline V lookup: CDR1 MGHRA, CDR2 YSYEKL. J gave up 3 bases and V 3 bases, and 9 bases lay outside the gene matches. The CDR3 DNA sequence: TGCGCCAGCAGCCATTCCGGGACAGGGAAGGGCAAAAACATTCAGTACTTC. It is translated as CASSHSGTGKGKNIQYF.

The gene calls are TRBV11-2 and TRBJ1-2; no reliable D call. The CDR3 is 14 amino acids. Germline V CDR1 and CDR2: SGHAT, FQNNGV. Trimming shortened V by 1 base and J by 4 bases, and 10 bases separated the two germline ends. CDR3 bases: TGTGCCAGCAGCTTAGTCGAAGGAACCTATGGCTACACCTTC. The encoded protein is CASSLVEGTYGYTF.

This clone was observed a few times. CDR3 in DNA: TGTGCCAGCTCAACGATCCGGACGGTTTCTGGAAACACCATATATTTT. Protein product: CASSTIRTVSGNTIYF. The chain links TRBV18 to TRBJ1-3, with D hard to call. This CDR3 has 16 residues. V lost 5 bases and J lost 1, with 15 bases in between. Germline CDR1 reads KGHSH; CDR2 reads LQKENI.

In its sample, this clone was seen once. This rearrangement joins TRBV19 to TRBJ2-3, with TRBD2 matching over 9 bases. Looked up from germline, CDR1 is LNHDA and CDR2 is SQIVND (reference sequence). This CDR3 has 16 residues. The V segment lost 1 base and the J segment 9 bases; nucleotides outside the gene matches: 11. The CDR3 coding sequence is TGTGCCAGTAGTATAGCGGCTAGCGGGAAATTTGAAACGCAGTATTTT. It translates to CASSIAASGKFETQYF.

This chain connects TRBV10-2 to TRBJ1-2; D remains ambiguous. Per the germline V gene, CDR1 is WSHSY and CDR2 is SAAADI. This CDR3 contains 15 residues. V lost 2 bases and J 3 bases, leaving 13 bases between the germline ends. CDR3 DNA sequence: TGCGCCAGCAGTGAGCCTGGCCGGGCGGACTATGGCTACACCTTC. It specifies CASSEPGRADYGYTF.

The CDR3 region is CAISGQLGTYNEQFF. The CDR3 nucleotides are TGTGCCATCAGTGGGCAGCTTGGGACCTACAATGAGCAGTTCTTC. V is TRBV10-3 and J is TRBJ2-1, with no clear D. CDR3 size: 15 residues. Germline V lookup: CDR1 ENHRY, CDR2 SYGVKD. Trimming took 4 bases from V and 2 from J, leaving 12 bases between them.

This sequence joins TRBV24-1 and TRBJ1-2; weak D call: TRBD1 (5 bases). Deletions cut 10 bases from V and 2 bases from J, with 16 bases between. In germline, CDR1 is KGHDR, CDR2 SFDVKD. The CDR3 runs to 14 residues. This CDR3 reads CATAGGDRNYGYTF. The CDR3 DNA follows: TGTGCCACTGCTGGGGGGGATAGAAACTATGGCTACACCTTC.

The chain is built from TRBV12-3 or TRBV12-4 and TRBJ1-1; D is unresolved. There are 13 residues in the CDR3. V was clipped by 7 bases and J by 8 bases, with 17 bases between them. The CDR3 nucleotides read TGTGCCAGCAACCATGACCAGCCCGGGGAAGCTTTCTTT. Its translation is CASNHDQPGEAFF.

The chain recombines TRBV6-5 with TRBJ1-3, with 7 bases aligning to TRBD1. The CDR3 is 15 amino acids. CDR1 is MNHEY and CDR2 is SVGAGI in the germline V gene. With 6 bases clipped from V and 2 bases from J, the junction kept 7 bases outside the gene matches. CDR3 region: CASRADRVAGNTIYF. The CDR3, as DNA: TGTGCCAGCAGAGCCGACAGGGTGGCTGGAAACACCATATATTTT.

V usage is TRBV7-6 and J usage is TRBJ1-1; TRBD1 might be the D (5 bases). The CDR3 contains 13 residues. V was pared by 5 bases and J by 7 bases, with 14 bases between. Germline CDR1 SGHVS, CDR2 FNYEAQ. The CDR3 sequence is CASSTRIGGEAFF. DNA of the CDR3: TGTGCCAGCAGCACCCGAATCGGGGGTGAAGCTTTCTTT. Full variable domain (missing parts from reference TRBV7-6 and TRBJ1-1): GAGVSQSPRYKVTKRGQDVALRCDPISGHVSLYWYRQALGQGPEFLTYFNYEAQQDKSGLPNDRFSAERPEGSISTLTIQRTEQRDSAMYRCASSTRIGGEAFFGQGTRLTVV.

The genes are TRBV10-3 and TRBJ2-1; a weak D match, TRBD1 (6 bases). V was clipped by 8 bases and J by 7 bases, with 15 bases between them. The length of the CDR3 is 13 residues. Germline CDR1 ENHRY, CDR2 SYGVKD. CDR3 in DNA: TGTGCCATCGGGTCACAGGGAAATAATGAGCAGTTCTTC. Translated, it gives CAIGSQGNNEQFF.

CDR3 amino acids: CASKTGSYEQYF. The CDR3 nucleotides read TGTGCCAGCAAGACAGGCTCCTACGAGCAGTACTTC. The V call is TRBV12-3 or TRBV12-4, the J call TRBJ2-7, with a weak D call TRBD1 (6 bases). The CDR3 has 12 residues. The germline V and J ends were trimmed by 7 bases and 0 bases, with 7 bases remaining between them.

The CDR3: CASSRNGGQGGYEQYF. The CDR3 nucleotides read TGTGCCAGCAGTCGAAACGGGGGACAGGGCGGGTACGAGCAGTACTTC. The chain combines TRBV27 with TRBJ2-7; 9 bases match TRBD1. Per the germline V gene, CDR1 is MNHEY and CDR2 is SMNVEV (reference sequence). The V and J ends lost 5 bases and 4 bases, in that order; junction bases with no gene match: 12. This CDR3 is built from 16 residues.

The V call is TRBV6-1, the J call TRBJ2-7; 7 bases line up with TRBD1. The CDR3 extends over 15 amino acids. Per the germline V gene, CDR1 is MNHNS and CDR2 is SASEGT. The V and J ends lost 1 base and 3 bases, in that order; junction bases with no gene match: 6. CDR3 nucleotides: TGTGCCAGCAGTGAAGAGGGACAGCTCGGCTACGAGCAGTACTTC. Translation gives CASSEEGQLGYEQYF.

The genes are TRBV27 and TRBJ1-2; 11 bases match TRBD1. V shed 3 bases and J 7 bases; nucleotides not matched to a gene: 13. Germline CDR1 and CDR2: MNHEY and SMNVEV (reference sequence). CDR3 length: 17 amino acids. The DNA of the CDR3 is TGTGCCAGCAGTTTCAACACCCCCGGGACAGGGGGTTTTGGCTACACCTTC. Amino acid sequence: CASSFNTPGTGGFGYTF.

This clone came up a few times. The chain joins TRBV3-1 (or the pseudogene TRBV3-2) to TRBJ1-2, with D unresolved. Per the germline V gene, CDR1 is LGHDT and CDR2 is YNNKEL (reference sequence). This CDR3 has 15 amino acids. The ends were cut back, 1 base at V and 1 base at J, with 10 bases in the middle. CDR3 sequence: CASSQADIFNYGYTF. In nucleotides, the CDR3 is TGTGCCAGCAGCCAAGCGGATATCTTTAACTATGGCTACACCTTC.

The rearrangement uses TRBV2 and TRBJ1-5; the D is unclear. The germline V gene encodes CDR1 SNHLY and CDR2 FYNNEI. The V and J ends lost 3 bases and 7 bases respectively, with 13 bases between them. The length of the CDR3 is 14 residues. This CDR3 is CASSDVVVGQPQHF. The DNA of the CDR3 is TGTGCCAGCAGTGATGTGGTGGTAGGGCAGCCCCAGCATTTT.